Reported below is one T cell receptor (beta chain). Its specificity is unknown. Samples left unsorted employed roughly 90 million PBMCs for genomic DNA. Genomic DNA belonging to each subset was distributed in equal measure over several immunoSEQ plates. In the authors' methods: In the immunoSEQ data, sequences were junction-only and lacked quality scores, so filtering differed. Repertoires were generated with immunoSEQ multiplex PCR, while TCRdb's copy carries only in-frame clones and drops some. V and J calls and clone size follow that table, whereas D and trimming were derived from the DNA. The data hold about 450,000 clones, with 79% observed a single time. The source of the sample is a study of shared clonotypes between healthy human individuals. General study findings and limits: Clonotype sharing among donors likely depends on sequencing depth.

The CDR3 sequence is 15 residues long. The V segment lost 4 bases and the J segment 0 bases; nucleotides outside the gene matches: 4. Germline V gives CDR1 SGHNT, CDR2 YYREEE (reference sequence). The chain joins TRBV5-4 to TRBJ2-7, with 10 nucleotides matching TRBD2. This TCR was recovered from a middle-aged woman in good health. Some clones in this sample may be carry-over from other donors' samples. Sequences were obtained from PBMCs. Here the CDR3 DNA reads TGTGCCAGCAGCACCAGACTAGCGGGCTCCTACGAGCAGTACTTC. As protein: CASSTRLAGSYEQYF.